The 5 T cell receptor beta chains listed next were all sequenced from one sample in a study of regulatory T cells in long-lasting Graves disease. TCR beta libraries were built with iRepertoire HTBI primers and Arm-PCR of CDR3 regions. A single record per CDR3 protein comes from TCRdb applying MiXCR to the multiplex PCR reads. The table lists hundreds of thousands of distinct CDR3 sequences, 15% to 19% of them singletons, with about 20% in the top ten. Sample time point: newly diagnosed GD, antithyroid drugs for less than 3 months. RNA extracted from PBMCs served as the sequencing template. Sequenced here: peripheral blood mononuclear cells (PBMCs), sampled at new diagnosis, from a patient treated with antithyroid drugs. All receptors derive from a female donor with Graves disease.

About this clonotype itself: A much bigger clone sits one base away, suggesting this may be a read error. The chain carries TRBV20-1 and TRBJ2-7; unclear D gene. With 0 bases removed from V and 7 bases from J, the gap between germline ends came to 25 bases. CDR1 is DFQATT and CDR2 is SNEGSKA in the germline V gene (reference sequence). The length of the CDR3 is 17 residues. Written as DNA, the CDR3 is TGCAGTGCTAGAGATCTGGGCAGCAGCGCCCCCCCCCTGGAGCAGTACTTC. This codes for CSARDLGSSAPPLEQYF.

This clonotype was seen ten or more times. This sequence joins TRBV7-2 and TRBJ2-7; TRBD2 matches at 13 bases. The CDR3 consists of 15 residues. Looked up from germline, CDR1 is SGHTA and CDR2 is FQGNSA. V was pared by 5 bases and J by 4 bases, with 5 bases of the junction left unmatched. The CDR3, as DNA: TGTGCCAGCAGCAGGACTAGCGGGAGTAGATACGAGCAGTACTTC. It translates to CASSRTSGSRYEQYF.

This clonotype has more than one count but fewer than ten. The gene calls are TRBV4-1 and TRBJ1-1; D not certain. Looked up from germline, CDR1 is MGHRA and CDR2 is YSYEKL. There are 17 residues in the CDR3. The V gene lost 0 bases and the J gene lost 5 bases, with 19 bases spanning the gap. DNA for the CDR3: TGCGCCAGCAGCCAAGACCCGGGCCCCCGGTTGTCGACTGAAGCTTTCTTT. Translated, it gives CASSQDPGPRLSTEAFF.

To note about this clonotype: Since no conserved phenylalanine or tryptophan closes the CDR3, a read error is the likely cause. Because the CDR3's place on the DNA is in doubt, the DNA is left out and the CDR3 is given as listed by TCRdb. The gene calls are TRBV11-2 and TRBJ2-7. Termini included, the CDR3 measures 13 amino acids. The germline V gene has CDR1 SGHAT and CDR2 FQNNGV. CDR3: CASSLQAVSEPYL.

This clonotype was found many times. This rearrangement joins TRBV6-1 to TRBJ2-2, with a weak D call TRBD1 (8 bases). Trimming removed 6 bases from V and 7 bases from J, with 15 bases in between. The V gene's germline CDR1 is MNHNS and CDR2 SASEGT. CDR3 length equals 14 residues. CDR3: CASRRTGRGGELFF. As DNA, the CDR3 is TGTGCCAGCAGACGGACAGGGAGGGGCGGGGAGCTGTTTTTT.